Sequencing of this T cell receptor (beta chain) was carried out in a study of T-cell reconstitution after alpha-beta-depleted transplantation in children. As it was prepared, the TCRbeta library received unique molecular identifiers. TCRdb re-derived calls from the PCR reads in MiXCR, one entry per CDR3 protein. The sample records a few hundred thousand distinct CDR3 sequences, around 17% being singletons. The CDR3 sequence is 14 residues long. Germline V gene data show CDR1 as PRHDT and CDR2 as FYEKMQ (reference sequence). V was clipped by 5 bases and J by 6 bases; unmatched bases: 6. This clonotype was counted only a few times.

This clonotype was obtained from a human donor who donated a stem cell graft to a child with acute lymphoblastic leukemia. This chain links TRBV13 with TRBJ2-7, with 11 bases identical to TRBD2. The sequencing used PBMCs from the stem cell graft donor, collected from the stem cell graft. Here the CDR3 DNA reads TGTGCCAGCAGCAACGGACTAGCGGGTGCCGAGCAGTACTTC. It encodes CASSNGLAGAEQYF.